This section outlines one TCR beta chain sequence together with its context. The target of this receptor is not known. Per-base quality was not reported, and no clone a single base away is much larger than it. For CDR1 and CDR2, the germline V gene lists SQVTM and ANQGSEA. Taken from cysteine to phenylalanine, the CDR3 has 11 residues. CDR3 DNA is the only sequence kept; it has 33 bases, read in frame from the first base. The germline V and J ends show losses of 6 bases and 5 bases respectively, and no gene match explains 3 bases of the junction. Another Seattle source contributed samples from volunteer blood donors who had recovered from COVID-19. Collaborating institutions collected whole blood in K2EDTA tubes following their own protocols. For TCRbeta analysis, collaborator samples were shipped as frozen whole blood, as isolated PBMCs, or as DNA extracted from either sample type. The sample belongs to a study of blood T cell repertoires in COVID-19 (dated by TCRdb to the early 2020s). Some background on the complete study: Samples from collaborators originated in the United States, Italy and Spain and spanned both the acute and convalescent phases of COVID-19. The material from the prospective study consisted of cDNA or gDNA derived from T cells, B-cell-depleted T cells, or PBMCs. The samples were drawn from the first 160 participants of the ongoing ImmuneRACE study and from under 1,500 subjects provided by 6 global collaborators. Sample metadata almost always included a de-identified subject ID, COVID-19 status, age in years and sex. A freely available public database, intended as a resource for researchers studying the immune response to SARS-CoV-2, is where the repertoires were released. The dataset comprised deeply sampled blood TCRbeta repertoires from subjects exposed to, actively infected with, or recovered from COVID-19. Where available, HLA class I and class II types were obtained from metadata supplied by the sample provider rather than from assay-based typing.

Points the paper makes about the study in general: The amount of clinical and demographic metadata varied by source and participant and was provided uncurated.

The immunoSEQ Assay, a bias-controlled multiplex PCR, was used to amplify TCRbeta CDR3 regions from genomic DNA. Per the authors' processing: Within the assay, amplification of reference gene primers was used to estimate how many nucleated cells each sample contained. To quantify the absolute abundance of each unique TCRbeta CDR3 rearrangement, sequence reads were collapsed and filtered. Productive Simpson clonality was computed per sample as the square root of Simpson's diversity index over productive rearrangements. Sourced from immuneACCESS, this table was stored by TCRdb with only in-frame sequences that have V and J called. A share of the clones is absent; for the studies checked, an unresolved V gene accounts for under half, and the remainder has no known explanation. V and J calls and clone size are as listed in that table; D and trimming were resolved from the DNA. The sample table shows about 250,000 clones, and about 88% are seen once. Around 2% of the sample goes to the ten largest clones.

This chain is built from TRBV29-1 and TRBJ1-1, with 7 central nucleotides matching TRBD1. Sequenced material: peripheral blood. This sequence originates from a woman aged 40 to 50 who had recovered from COVID-19. At the DNA level, the sequence is TGCAGCGTCGTACAGGGGACTGAAGCTTTCTTT. It specifies CSVVQGTEAFF.